A single sample is the source of the 9 T cell receptor beta chains below, sequenced in a study of blood T cell repertoires in COVID-19. Assay: immunoSEQ multiplex PCR; the TCRdb copy retains only in-frame clones and omits some. The repertoire holds 180,000 or so clones, roughly 90% seen once, with around 1.7% in the top ten. The sequenced sample consisted of peripheral blood. All receptors come from a man between 18 and 35 years old with active or convalescent COVID-19.

V is TRBV19 and J is TRBJ2-1; D is possibly TRBD2 (6 bases). Germline lookup yields CDR1 LNHDA and CDR2 SQIVND (reference sequence). This CDR3 spans 16 amino acids. V lost 5 bases and J 0 bases, leaving 14 bases between the germline ends. The CDR3 bases are TGTGCCAGTAGTTCCCTAGCGCCGAGCTCCTACAATGAGCAGTTCTTC. Amino acid sequence: CASSSLAPSSYNEQFF. The whole variable domain, filled in from reference TRBV19 and TRBJ2-1, reads DGGITQSPKYLFRKEGQNVTLSCEQNLNHDAMYWYRQDPGQGLRLIYYSQIVNDFQKGDIAEGYSVSREKKESFPLTVTSAQKNPTAFYLCASSSLAPSSYNEQFFGPGTRLTVL.

The chain joins TRBV9 to TRBJ1-6; no reliable D call. Trimming pared 2 bases from V and 5 bases from J, leaving 8 bases between. This CDR3 comprises 14 residues. Looked up from germline, CDR1 is SGDLS and CDR2 is YYNGEE. The CDR3 nucleotides read TGTGCCAGCAGCGTCAGACTTGATAATTCACCCCTCCACTTT. This sequence encodes CASSVRLDNSPLHF.

V usage is TRBV19 and J usage is TRBJ2-1; TRBD2 matches 7 bases. The length of the CDR3 is 16 residues. The junction had 8 bases not matched to a gene; V was cut back by 2 bases and J by 4 bases. Germline loops: CDR1 LNHDA, CDR2 SQIVND (reference sequence). The CDR3 protein is CASSITAGRGYNEQFF. CDR3 nucleotide sequence: TGTGCCAGTAGTATAACGGCGGGGAGGGGATACAATGAGCAGTTCTTC.

The DNA of the CDR3 is TGTGCCATCAGTCCAGGATCCAATGAGCAGTTCTTC. Translation gives CAISPGSNEQFF. V is TRBV10-3 and J is TRBJ2-1, with D unclear. This CDR3 comprises 12 residues. The germline V gene has CDR1 ENHRY and CDR2 SYGVKD. V lost 5 bases and J 6 bases, leaving 8 bases between the germline ends.

The chain employs TRBV7-9 and TRBJ2-2, with TRBD2 matching 10 bases. The germline gives CDR1 SEHNR, CDR2 FQNEAQ (reference sequence). Trimming took 3 bases from V and 3 from J; bases not matched to a gene: 10. The CDR3 spans 18 residues. The CDR3 protein is CASSLDLAGAMHTGELFF. The CDR3 DNA reads as TGTGCCAGCAGCTTGGACCTAGCGGGAGCTATGCACACCGGGGAGCTGTTTTTT.

The rearrangement joins TRBV18 to TRBJ2-7; D uncertain. There are 17 residues in the CDR3. The V and J ends lost 0 bases and 0 bases respectively, with 15 bases between them. Germline CDR1 and CDR2: KGHSH and LQKENI. The CDR3: CASSPPVLILLSYEQYF. The DNA for the CDR3 is TGTGCCAGCTCACCACCTGTCCTTATTCTCCTCTCCTACGAGCAGTACTTC.

The table lists this clone with a few counts. The chain employs TRBV5-6 and TRBJ1-3; the D is unclear. The V gene's germline CDR1 is SGHDT and CDR2 YYEEEE. This CDR3 region has 16 residues. V lost 0 bases and J lost 0, with 10 bases in between. CDR3 sequence: CASSLVMAGSGNTIYF. In DNA form, the CDR3 reads TGTGCCAGCAGCTTGGTTATGGCGGGCTCTGGAAACACCATATATTTT.

The chain combines TRBV2 with TRBJ1-1; the match to TRBD1 covers 7 bases. The V and J ends lost 9 bases and 1 base, in that order; junction bases with no gene match: 8. This CDR3 is built from 14 residues. Looked up from germline, CDR1 is SNHLY and CDR2 is FYNNEI. The CDR3 loop is CARSTGQTNTEAFF. The CDR3, as DNA: TGTGCCAGGAGCACGGGACAGACGAACACTGAAGCTTTCTTT.

The gene calls are TRBV5-1 and TRBJ1-1; 9 bases map to TRBD1. The V gene end was trimmed by 3 bases and the J gene end by 6 bases; junction bases not matched to a gene: 6. This CDR3 spans 14 amino acids. Germline loops: CDR1 SGHRS, CDR2 YFSETQ. The CDR3 loop reads CASSWGQGGPEAFF. The CDR3 DNA reads as TGCGCCAGCAGCTGGGGACAGGGAGGCCCTGAAGCTTTCTTT. Variable domain in full (rest from reference TRBV5-1 and TRBJ1-1): KAGVTQTPRYLIKTRGQQVTLSCSPISGHRSVSWYQQTPGQGLQFLFEYFSETQRNKGNFPGRFSGRQFSNSRSEMNVSTLELGDSALYLCASSWGQGGPEAFFGQGTRLTVV.